These 24 T cell receptor beta chains were sequenced from one sample in a study of beta chain features in type 1 diabetes. Study findings and constraints: People with Type 1 diabetes carried modestly yet significantly shorter TCRB CDR3s in all four CD4+ subsets.

The sequenced template was cDNA made from the entire isolated RNA. Clones were read by immunoSEQ multiplex PCR, and TCRdb kept only the in-frame ones, dropping some. The table lists about 340,000 clones, 9.3% of them singletons. Their antigens remain unidentified. Sample: central memory CD4+ T cells from blood. The receptors here all came from a man aged 30-40 years with type 1 diabetes.

This rearrangement joins TRBV20-1 to TRBJ1-2; D is undetermined. V lost 0 bases, J lost 6 bases, and 5 bases lay in between. The CDR3 is made up of 11 amino acids. Per germline, CDR1 DFQATT and CDR2 SNEGSKA (reference sequence). In nucleotides, the CDR3 is TGCAGTGCTAGAGATGGTAATGGCTACACCTTC. Protein: CSARDGNGYTF.

The table lists this clone with a few counts. The chain is built from TRBV6-6 and TRBJ1-2; D is unresolved. Trimming cost V 6 bases and J 4 bases, with 9 bases left between them. The V gene's germline CDR1 is MNHNY and CDR2 SVGAGI (reference sequence). The CDR3 runs to 12 residues. The DNA of the CDR3 is TGTGCCAGCAGCCCCCCAGTCTATGGCTACACCTTC. Residues: CASSPPVYGYTF.

The chain recombines TRBV29-1 with TRBJ2-3, with D unclear. The CDR3 totals 11 residues. Germline values: CDR1 SQVTM, CDR2 ANQGSEA. V lost 5 bases and J 0 bases, leaving 3 bases between the germline ends. The CDR3 DNA reads as TGCAGCGTTCTTAGCACAGATACGCAGTATTTT. It translates to CSVLSTDTQYF.

This chain uses TRBV21-1 with TRBJ2-7; the DNA was not compared with TRBD1, the D call given in the table. TRBV21-1 constitutes a pseudogene. The CDR3 has 18 amino acids. The CDR3 DNA reads as TGTGCCAGCAGCGACCCACGAGTGGGGACAGTCACTGACTACGAGCAGTACTTC. Residues: CASSDPRVGTVTDYEQYF.

The genes are TRBV18 and TRBJ2-5; 8 bases fit TRBD1. Germline lookup yields CDR1 KGHSH and CDR2 LQKENI. The junction had 5 bases not matched to a gene; V was cut back by 3 bases and J by 2 bases. The CDR3 is made up of 15 amino acids. The CDR3 DNA follows: TGTGCCAGCTCACCCGGGACAGGAGAACAAGAGACCCAGTACTTC. It codes for CASSPGTGEQETQYF.

In its sample, this clone was seen a few times. The V gene is TRBV29-1, the J gene TRBJ2-1; TRBD2 aligns across 7 bases. The length of the CDR3 is 16 residues. The germline gives CDR1 SQVTM, CDR2 ANQGSEA. The V gene end was trimmed by 7 bases and the J gene end by 10 bases; junction bases not matched to a gene: 22. The CDR3 reads CSAVHPGLEGLGEQFF. The CDR3 nucleotides read TGCAGCGCTGTTCACCCCGGACTAGAGGGCTTAGGGGAGCAGTTCTTC.

This clone was recorded a few times. The rearrangement joins TRBV28 to TRBJ2-5; D possibly corresponds to TRBD2 (8 bases). The germline V gene encodes CDR1 MDHEN and CDR2 SYDVKM. The ends were cut back, 7 bases at V and 4 bases at J, with 16 bases in the middle. The CDR3 sequence is 14 residues long. CDR3 DNA: TGTGCCAGCATGATCGGGAGGGGGCGAGAGACCCAGTACTTC. This sequence encodes CASMIGRGRETQYF.

This clone came up a few times. The rearrangement links TRBV2 to TRBJ1-4; D not certain. This CDR3 comprises 16 residues. CDR1 is SNHLY and CDR2 is FYNNEI in the germline V gene. The V gene lost 5 bases and the J gene lost 0 bases, with 13 bases spanning the gap. CDR3 bases: TGTGCCAGCAGTCCTCCCCTAGACACAACTAATGAAAAACTGTTTTTT. This encodes CASSPPLDTTNEKLFF.

J is TRBJ2-3 and V is TRBV10-3; D gene unclear. The CDR3 sequence is 16 residues long. The germline V and J ends were trimmed by 3 bases and 0 bases, with 13 bases remaining between them. The germline V gene has CDR1 ENHRY and CDR2 SYGVKD. As DNA, the CDR3 is TGTGCCATCAGTGAAAGGGCCGCAACTAGCACAGATACGCAGTATTTT. As protein: CAISERAATSTDTQYF.

Only one count was recorded for this clone. A much larger clone differs from this one at a single base, so this may be a read error. This CDR3 reads CASSTAYEQYF. CDR3 sequence (DNA): TGTGCCAGCAGCACCGCCTACGAGCAGTACTTC. The chain combines TRBV5-6 with TRBJ2-7; D not resolved. Between the trimmed V and J ends, which lost 4 bases and 2 bases, there was a span of 4 bases. CDR1 SGHDT and CDR2 YYEEEE come from the germline V gene. The CDR3 runs to 11 residues. The full variable domain, its missing parts supplied by reference TRBV5-6 and TRBJ2-7, is DAGVTQSPTHLIKTRGQQVTLRCSPKSGHDTVSWYQQALGQGPQFIFQYYEEEERQRGNFPDRFSGHQFPNYSSELNVNALLLGDSALYLCASSTAYEQYFGPGTRLTVT.

This clone was found a few times. The J gene is TRBJ2-5, the V gene TRBV5-1; possibly TRBD1 for D (5 bases). Germline V gene data show CDR1 as SGHRS and CDR2 as YFSETQ. The ends were cut back, 2 bases at V and 4 bases at J, with 9 bases in the middle. The CDR3 has 13 amino acids. The CDR3 protein is CASSFDSTETQYF. The CDR3 nucleotides read TGCGCCAGCAGCTTCGACAGTACAGAGACCCAGTACTTC.

This clone was observed a few times. The chain has TRBV20-1 and TRBJ2-5; either TRBD1 or TRBD2 may fit D (5 bases each). The CDR3 has 11 residues. Germline CDR1 is DFQATT and CDR2 is SNEGSKA (reference sequence). The CDR3 spells CRAGDRETQYF. The CDR3 coding sequence is TGCAGAGCCGGGGACCGAGAGACCCAGTACTTC.

The rearrangement joins TRBV29-1 to TRBJ1-1; 8 nucleotides match TRBD1. This CDR3 has 13 amino acids. Germline lookup yields CDR1 SQVTM and CDR2 ANQGSEA. V gave up 6 bases and J gave up 3 bases; unmatched junction bases: 6. CDR3 DNA: TGCAGCGTAGCCCTGACAGGGGACACTGAAGCTTTCTTT. This encodes CSVALTGDTEAFF. The whole variable domain, remainder taken from reference TRBV29-1 and TRBJ1-1, is SAVISQKPSRDICQRGTSLTIQCQVDSQVTMMFWYRQQPGQSLTLIATANQGSEATYESGFVIDKFPISRPNLTFSTLTVSNMSPEDSSIYLCSVALTGDTEAFFGQGTRLTVV.

A few counts support this clone. The chain recombines TRBV29-1 with TRBJ2-2, with a tentative D call TRBD1 (6 bases). Germline V gives CDR1 SQVTM, CDR2 ANQGSEA. The CDR3 contains 12 residues. Between the trimmed V and J ends, which lost 6 bases and 4 bases, there was a span of 9 bases. In nucleotides, the CDR3 is TGCAGCGTGGAACAGGGCACCGGGGAGCTGTTTTTT. Its translation: CSVEQGTGELFF.

This clone occurred a few times. The rearrangement uses TRBV11-2 and TRBJ2-7; 10 positions match TRBD1. Germline CDR1 SGHAT, CDR2 FQNNGV. V trimming: 8 bases; J trimming: 5 bases; junction bases outside the gene matches: 6. This CDR3 contains 13 residues. Here the CDR3 DNA reads TGTGCCAGCGGACCCGGGACAGGGGACGAGCAGTACTTC. This encodes CASGPGTGDEQYF.

This clone was found a few times. The chain couples TRBV13 to TRBJ2-3; 11 nucleotides align to TRBD2. The CDR3 is 13 amino acids. Germline CDR1 PRHDT, CDR2 FYEKMQ (reference sequence). Unmatched junction bases numbered 1, after V lost 8 bases and J lost 3 bases. The CDR3 bases are TGTGCCAGCGTAGCGGGGGGGACAGATACGCAGTATTTT. Translating gives CASVAGGTDTQYF. Using reference TRBV13 and TRBJ2-3 for the parts outside the CDR3, the full variable domain is AAGVIQSPRHLIKEKRETATLKCYPIPRHDTVYWYQQGPGQDPQFLISFYEKMQSDKGSIPDRFSAQQFSDYHSELNMSSLELGDSALYFCASVAGGTDTQYFGPGTRLTVL.

The chain is built from TRBV28 and TRBJ1-5, with D unresolved. CDR1 and CDR2 (germline): MDHEN, SYDVKM. There are 15 residues in the CDR3. The V end was cut by 7 bases, the J end by 7 bases, with 20 bases between. The CDR3 bases are TGTGCCAGCACCGGACGGACCCCCCATGCCCAGCCCCAGCATTTT. Its protein product is CASTGRTPHAQPQHF.

A few counts support this clone. CDR3 in DNA: TGTGCCAGCAGTAGGGCACCGGGACAGAGTGGGGAGCTGTTTTTT. Its translation is CASSRAPGQSGELFF. The rearrangement links TRBV2 to TRBJ2-2; the match to TRBD1 covers 7 bases. Germline lookup yields CDR1 SNHLY and CDR2 FYNNEI. There are 15 residues in the CDR3. V trimming: 5 bases; J trimming: 8 bases; junction bases outside the gene matches: 11. Looking up the rest from reference TRBV2 and TRBJ2-2 gives the full variable domain: EPEVTQTPSHQVTQMGQEVILRCVPISNHLYFYWYRQILGQKVEFLVSFYNNEISEKSEIFDDQFSVERPDGSNFTLKIRSTKLEDSAMYFCASSRAPGQSGELFFGEGSRLTVL.

The sample holds many counts of this clone. The V gene is TRBV7-2, the J gene TRBJ1-1; no firm D call. With 2 bases removed from V and 6 bases from J, the gap between germline ends came to 13 bases. The V gene's germline CDR1 is SGHTA and CDR2 FQGNSA. The CDR3 is made up of 14 amino acids. CDR3 sequence: CASSLSRDTAEAFF. CDR3 DNA: TGTGCCAGCAGCTTAAGTCGAGATACCGCTGAAGCTTTCTTT.

The sample holds a few counts of this clone. V and J are TRBV28 and TRBJ1-1, with D perhaps TRBD1 (5 bases). The CDR3 runs 15 residues. Germline CDR1 MDHEN, CDR2 SYDVKM. V was shortened by 5 bases and J by 1 base, with 14 bases between the two germline ends. Written as DNA, the CDR3 is TGTGCCAGCAGTAGCCTACAGGCGAAGAACACTGAAGCTTTCTTT. Translated: CASSSLQAKNTEAFF.

The rearrangement links TRBV4-3 to TRBJ2-1, with D perhaps matching TRBD1 or TRBD2 (5 bases each). V was trimmed by 0 bases and J by 4 bases, leaving 13 bases between them. Germline V gives CDR1 LGHNA, CDR2 YSLEER. CDR3 length: 16 residues. The CDR3 sequence is CASSQEPPRGYNEQFF. The CDR3 bases are TGCGCCAGCAGCCAAGAACCCCCGAGGGGTTACAATGAGCAGTTCTTC.

The CDR3 bases are TGTGCCAGCAGCTTAGTAGGACACCCACAAGAGACCCAGTACTTC. It codes for CASSLVGHPQETQYF. The rearrangement links TRBV7-2 to TRBJ2-5; the D gene is possibly TRBD1 (5 bases). CDR1 SGHTA and CDR2 FQGNSA come from the germline V gene. V gave up 1 base and J gave up 2 bases, with 11 bases separating them. The CDR3 is 15 amino acids.

This clone was detected only a few times. V is TRBV4-3 and J is TRBJ2-3, with 12 bases aligning to TRBD2. With V trimmed by 1 base and J by 3 bases, 5 bases remained unmatched. This CDR3 comprises 17 residues. Per germline, CDR1 LGHNA and CDR2 YSLEER. CDR3: CASSQGPSGRGTDTQYF. The CDR3 DNA follows: TGCGCCAGCAGCCAAGGTCCTAGCGGGAGGGGGACAGATACGCAGTATTTT.

This clone was found a few times. The V call is TRBV5-1, the J call TRBJ2-1; 9 nucleotides align to TRBD2. J was trimmed by 8 bases and V by 5 bases; bases with no gene match: 11. CDR1 and CDR2 from the germline V gene are SGHRS and YFSETQ. The CDR3 has 15 residues. CDR3 loop: CASRLAGYVLDEQFF. The CDR3 DNA reads as TGCGCCAGCAGGCTAGCGGGGTACGTTTTAGATGAGCAGTTCTTC.